These 18 T cell receptor beta chains were all obtained from the same sample, sequenced in a study of blood T cell repertoires in COVID-19. The table came from immunoSEQ multiplex PCR; TCRdb's copy has only in-frame clones and leaves some out. The sample includes around 310,000 clones, 90% of them seen just once. Sequencing was performed on peripheral blood. Receptors originate from a woman aged 40 to 55 with COVID-19, enrolled during active disease.

This clone was recorded once. This sequence joins TRBV10-3 and TRBJ2-2; D unresolved. This CDR3 is 14 amino acids long. Trimming left V 8 bases short and J 3 bases short, with 13 bases between. Germline V gene sequence: CDR1 ENHRY, CDR2 SYGVKD. The CDR3 nucleotides are TGTGCCATCGCGGCCTTTTCCCACACCGGGGAGCTGTTTTTT. Protein: CAIAAFSHTGELFF.

V usage is TRBV7-8 and J usage is TRBJ1-2, with 7 bases lining up with TRBD1. Per germline, CDR1 SGHVS and CDR2 FQNEAQ. The length of the CDR3 is 15 residues. After removal of 5 bases from V and 3 bases from J, the junction contained 9 bases not matched to a gene. The DNA for the CDR3 is TGTGCCAGCAGCCCTAGGACAGGATCGGACTATGGCTACACCTTC. Its protein product is CASSPRTGSDYGYTF. Full variable domain (outside the CDR3, taken from reference TRBV7-8 and TRBJ1-2): GAGVSQSPRYKVAKRGQDVALRCDPISGHVSLFWYQQALGQGPEFLTYFQNEAQLDKSGLPSDRFFAERPEGSVSTLKIQRTQQEDSAVYLCASSPRTGSDYGYTFGSGTRLTVV.

The chain is built from TRBV5-4 and TRBJ2-7; 9 bases map to TRBD1. Germline trimming cut 0 bases from V and 5 bases from J; bases unmatched to any gene: 3. The CDR3 length is 14 residues. Germline V CDR1 and CDR2: SGHNT, YYREEE (reference sequence). The CDR3 region is CASSLGGTGNEQYF. The CDR3 DNA reads as TGTGCCAGCAGCTTGGGTGGGACAGGGAACGAGCAGTACTTC. The full variable domain, its missing parts supplied by reference TRBV5-4 and TRBJ2-7, is ETGVTQSPTHLIKTRGQQVTLRCSSQSGHNTVSWYQQALGQGPQFIFQYYREEENGRGNFPPRFSGLQFPNYSSELNVNALELDDSALYLCASSLGGTGNEQYFGPGTRLTVT.

V and J are TRBV6-5 and TRBJ1-1, with D hard to call. CDR1 MNHEY and CDR2 SVGAGI come from the germline V gene. V gave up 7 bases and J gave up 4 bases, with 16 bases separating them. CDR3 length equals 14 residues. The CDR3 region has the DNA TGTGCCAGCAACCAAAGGAGGGATGGCACTGAAGCTTTCTTT. Translating gives CASNQRRDGTEAFF.

V usage is TRBV2 and J usage is TRBJ1-1; TRBD1 agrees at 7 bases. Germline V CDR1 and CDR2: SNHLY, FYNNEI. The CDR3 has 16 residues. V lost 8 bases and J lost 0; bases outside the gene matches: 12. The CDR3 DNA follows: TGTGCCAGCGGGGCAGGGGGAGGAATAATGAACACTGAAGCTTTCTTT. Translation: CASGAGGGIMNTEAFF.

This chain links TRBV4-3 with TRBJ2-7; D might be TRBD2 (6 bases). Germline V gene data show CDR1 as LGHNA and CDR2 as YSLEER. The germline V and J ends were trimmed by 1 base and 7 bases, with 11 bases remaining between them. This CDR3 contains 13 residues. The CDR3 DNA follows: TGCGCCAGCAGCCAAGGCGGAGGGTGGGAGCAGTACTTC. It translates to CASSQGGGWEQYF.

The chain is built from TRBV6-5 and TRBJ1-2, with no clear D. Germline CDR1 reads MNHEY; CDR2 reads SVGAGI. Between the trimmed V and J ends, which lost 8 bases and 6 bases, there was a span of 19 bases. CDR3 length: 14 amino acids. The CDR3 protein is CASPGGESAHGYTF. The CDR3, as DNA: TGTGCCAGCCCGGGCGGGGAGTCAGCTCATGGCTACACCTTC.

The chain recombines TRBV4-1 with TRBJ2-1, with D possibly being TRBD1 (5 bases). Deletions cut 2 bases from V and 12 bases from J, with 11 bases between. CDR1 is MGHRA and CDR2 is YSYEKL in the germline V gene. CDR3 length equals 12 residues. CDR3 sequence: CASSQTPGLQFF. The CDR3, as DNA: TGCGCCAGCAGCCAAACTCCAGGGCTGCAGTTCTTC.

This clone was recorded a few times. The chain uses TRBV28 and TRBJ1-5; TRBD1 is a possible D gene (5 bases). The CDR3 sequence is 11 residues long. The germline V gene encodes CDR1 MDHEN and CDR2 SYDVKM. V shed 5 bases and J shed 8 bases, with 7 bases lying between them. CDR3 sequence (DNA): TGTGCCAGCAGTGGGACTGAGCCCCAGCATTTT. Translated, it gives CASSGTEPQHF.

The chain links TRBV6-1 to TRBJ1-5, with 11 bases matching TRBD1. V shed 1 base, J shed 1 base, and the junction held 3 bases outside the gene matches. In germline, CDR1 is MNHNS, CDR2 SASEGT. The CDR3 contains 17 residues. DNA of the CDR3: TGTGCCAGCAGTGAAGTCGGACAGGGGGCCAGCAATCAGCCCCAGCATTTT. Its protein is CASSEVGQGASNQPQHF.

About this clone: This sample also contains other DNA sequences that code for the same CDR3. The rearrangement joins TRBV27 to TRBJ1-2, with D perhaps TRBD1 (6 bases). Germline V lookup: CDR1 MNHEY, CDR2 SMNVEV (reference sequence). Trimming removed 2 bases from V and 3 bases from J, with 13 bases in between. The CDR3 runs to 15 residues. This chain's CDR3 is CASSLKGRGDYGYTF. The CDR3 DNA is TGTGCCAGCAGTTTAAAGGGCAGGGGAGACTATGGCTACACCTTC.

Comment on this clone: The junction differs from germline at one of its ends, possibly a read error. The chain carries TRBV7-9 and TRBJ1-1, with 7 positions matching TRBD1. The V gene's germline CDR1 is SEHNR and CDR2 FQNEAQ (reference sequence). The CDR3 consists of 15 residues. The CDR3 sequence: CASSLPLQGNPEAFF. The CDR3 coding sequence is TGTGCCAGCAGCTTACCCTTACAGGGGAACCCTGAAGCTTTCTTT.

The chain links TRBV19 to TRBJ2-1, with TRBD2 as a possible D gene (5 bases). V was cut by 1 base and J by 4 bases, with 11 bases left in between. The germline gives CDR1 LNHDA, CDR2 SQIVND (reference sequence). The CDR3 has 15 amino acids. CDR3 protein: CASSIVRVSYNEQFF. The CDR3 DNA sequence: TGTGCCAGTAGTATAGTGCGGGTATCATACAATGAGCAGTTCTTC.

The rearrangement joins TRBV5-1 to TRBJ2-5; D ambiguous. The V gene lost 4 bases and the J gene lost 5 bases, with 12 bases spanning the gap. The CDR3 is 13 residues long. Germline loops: CDR1 SGHRS, CDR2 YFSETQ. The chain's CDR3 is CASSRITEETQYF. CDR3 DNA sequence: TGCGCCAGCAGCCGGATCACGGAGGAGACCCAGTACTTC.

The gene calls are TRBV7-2 and TRBJ2-5, with 9 bases that match TRBD1. In germline, CDR1 is SGHTA, CDR2 FQGNSA. The trim removed 3 bases at V and 3 bases at J, leaving 11 bases unmatched. The CDR3 loop spans 17 amino acids. In DNA form, the CDR3 reads TGTGCCAGCAGCTTCCTCTCTGGACAGGGGTTTGAAGAGACCCAGTACTTC. Translated: CASSFLSGQGFEETQYF. Together with reference TRBV7-2 and TRBJ2-5, the CDR3 gives the full variable domain: GAGVSQSPSNKVTEKGKDVELRCDPISGHTALYWYRQSLGQGLEFLIYFQGNSAPDKSGLPSDRFSAERTGGSVSTLTIQRTQQEDSAVYLCASSFLSGQGFEETQYFGPGTRLLVL.

The chain recombines TRBV7-2 with TRBJ2-3; 8 bases map to TRBD1. With 7 bases clipped from V and 2 bases from J, the junction kept 5 bases outside the gene matches. The germline CDR1 and CDR2 sequences are SGHTA and FQGNSA. This CDR3 is built from 14 residues. CDR3 sequence: CASIKDRVTDTQYF. CDR3 bases: TGTGCCAGCATCAAGGACAGGGTCACAGATACGCAGTATTTT. Drawing the rest from reference TRBV7-2 and TRBJ2-3, the complete variable domain is GAGVSQSPSNKVTEKGKDVELRCDPISGHTALYWYRQSLGQGLEFLIYFQGNSAPDKSGLPSDRFSAERTGGSVSTLTIQRTQQEDSAVYLCASIKDRVTDTQYFGPGTRLTVL.

The rearrangement uses TRBV27 and TRBJ1-2; D gene ambiguous. Germline values: CDR1 MNHEY, CDR2 SMNVEV (reference sequence). V was trimmed by 2 bases and J by 4 bases, leaving 17 bases between them. This CDR3 contains 16 residues. The CDR3 region is CASSLISAASSYGYTF. The CDR3 region has the DNA TGTGCCAGCAGTTTAATCTCGGCGGCCTCTTCCTATGGCTACACCTTC.

V and J are TRBV5-1 and TRBJ2-1; 7 bases agree with TRBD2. V dropped 7 bases and J dropped 12; count of bases not matched to a gene: 13. Germline V gene sequence: CDR1 SGHRS, CDR2 YFSETQ. The CDR3 length is 13 residues. The CDR3 DNA follows: TGCGCCAGCGGGAGGGAGGCCAATGAGTGGCAGTTCTTC. It is translated as CASGREANEWQFF. The variable domain in full, completed from reference TRBV5-1 and TRBJ2-1, reads KAGVTQTPRYLIKTRGQQVTLSCSPISGHRSVSWYQQTPGQGLQFLFEYFSETQRNKGNFPGRFSGRQFSNSRSEMNVSTLELGDSALYLCASGREANEWQFFGPGTRLTVL.